This T cell receptor (beta chain) was sequenced in a study of response to subunit inactivated influenza vaccine. TCRdb reprocessed the RT-PCR reads with MiXCR, giving one entry per CDR3 protein. The table lists roughly 620,000 distinct CDR3 sequences, approximately 11% of them singletons. This clonotype showed up just a few times. The V gene lost 6 bases and the J gene lost 5 bases, with 20 bases spanning the gap. The V gene's germline CDR1 is MNHNS and CDR2 SASEGT. The CDR3 runs to 16 residues. The data were also submitted as part of a second study, on T cells expressing NK-cell markers. As that study records: In generating TCR beta cDNA, 5'RACE template switching with UMIs was used. Obtained from sorted CD3+CD56+NKG2C+, CD3+CD56+NKG2C- and CD3+CD56-NKG2C+ T cells were the TCR beta repertoires. Top CD8+ clonotypes included the dominant CD3+CD56+NKG2C+ clonotypes in several donors.

The chain recombines TRBV6-1 with TRBJ1-5; possible D gene TRBD1, 6 bases. The sequence derives from a man in his forties or fifties who received an inactivated influenza vaccine. The sample was PBMCs from blood, taken on the day of vaccination. The DNA of the CDR3 is TGTGCCAGCAGGGCCAACGGGCAGGGGATGTATCAGCCCCAGCATTTT. Its protein is CASRANGQGMYQPQHF.